This T cell receptor (beta chain) is from a study of blood T cell repertoires in COVID-19. The wider study: The origin of the acute and convalescent COVID-19 samples was the United States, Italy and Spain. PBMCs, B-cell-depleted T cells, or T cells provided the cDNA or gDNA that made up the material.

V lost 1 base to trimming and J lost 4 bases, with 7 bases between them. Per germline, CDR1 MGHRA and CDR2 YSYEKL. This CDR3 spans 13 amino acids. In this sample, this clone turned up a few times. Per the authors' pipeline: For nucleated cells, counts were estimated from reference gene primer amplification. TCRdb's table, derived via immunoSEQ multiplex PCR, lists solely in-frame clones and lacks some. V and J calls and clone size are as listed in that table; D and trimming were resolved from the DNA. In the table there are around 40,000 clones, roughly nine tenths of which are singletons. This receptor was taken from a man aged 25-45 years with active or convalescent COVID-19. The sample was peripheral blood. This chain connects TRBV4-1 to TRBJ1-1, with no clear D. The CDR3: CASSQVHGTEAFF. In DNA form, the CDR3 reads TGCGCCAGCAGCCAAGTCCACGGCACTGAAGCTTTCTTT.